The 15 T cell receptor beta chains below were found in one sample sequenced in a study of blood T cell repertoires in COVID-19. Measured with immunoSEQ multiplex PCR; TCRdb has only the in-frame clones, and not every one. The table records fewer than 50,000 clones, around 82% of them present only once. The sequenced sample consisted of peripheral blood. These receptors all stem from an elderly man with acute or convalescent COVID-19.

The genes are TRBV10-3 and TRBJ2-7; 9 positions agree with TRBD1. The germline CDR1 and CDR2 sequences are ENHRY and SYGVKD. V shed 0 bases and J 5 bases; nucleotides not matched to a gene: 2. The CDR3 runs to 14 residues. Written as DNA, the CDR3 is TGTGCCATCAGTGAGTCGGGACAGGGTGACGAGCAGTACTTC. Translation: CAISESGQGDEQYF.

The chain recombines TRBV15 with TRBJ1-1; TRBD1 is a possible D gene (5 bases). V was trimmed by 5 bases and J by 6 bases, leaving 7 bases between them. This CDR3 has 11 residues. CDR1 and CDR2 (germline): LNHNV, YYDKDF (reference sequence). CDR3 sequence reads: CATSWGAEAFF. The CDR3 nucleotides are TGTGCCACCAGCTGGGGCGCTGAAGCTTTCTTT.

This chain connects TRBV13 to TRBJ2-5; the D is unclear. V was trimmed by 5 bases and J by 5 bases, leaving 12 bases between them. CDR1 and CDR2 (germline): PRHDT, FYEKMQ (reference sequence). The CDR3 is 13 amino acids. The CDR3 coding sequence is TGTGCCAGCAGCCCCACGAGTCCGGAGACCCAGTACTTC. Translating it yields CASSPTSPETQYF.

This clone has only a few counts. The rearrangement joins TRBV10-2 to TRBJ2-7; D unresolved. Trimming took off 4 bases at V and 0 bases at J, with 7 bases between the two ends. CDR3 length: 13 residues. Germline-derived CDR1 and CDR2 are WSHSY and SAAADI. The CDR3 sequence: CASSGDPSYEQYF. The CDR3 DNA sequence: TGCGCCAGCAGTGGCGATCCCTCCTACGAGCAGTACTTC.

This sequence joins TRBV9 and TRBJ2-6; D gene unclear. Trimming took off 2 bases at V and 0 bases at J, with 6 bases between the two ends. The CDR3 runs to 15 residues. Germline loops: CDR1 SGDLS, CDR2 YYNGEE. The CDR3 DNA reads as TGTGCCAGCAGCGTGAGAAACTCTGGGGCCAACGTCCTGACTTTC. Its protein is CASSVRNSGANVLTF.

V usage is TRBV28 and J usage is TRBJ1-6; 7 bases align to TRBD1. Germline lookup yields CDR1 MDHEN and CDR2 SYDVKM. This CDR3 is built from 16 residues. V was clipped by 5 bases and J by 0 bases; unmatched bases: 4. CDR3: CASSPWTGSYNSPLHF. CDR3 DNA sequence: TGTGCCAGCAGTCCCTGGACAGGCTCCTATAATTCACCCCTCCACTTT.

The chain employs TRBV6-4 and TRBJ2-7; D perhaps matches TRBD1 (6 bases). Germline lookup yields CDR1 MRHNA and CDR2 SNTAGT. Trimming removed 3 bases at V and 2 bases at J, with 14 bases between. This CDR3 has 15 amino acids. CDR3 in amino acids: CASSEGPTGTYEQYF. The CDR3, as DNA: TGTGCCAGCAGTGAAGGGCCAACAGGGACCTACGAGCAGTACTTC.

This chain's CDR3 is CASSVDTVTGELFF. CDR3 bases: TGTGCCAGCAGCGTGGACACAGTCACCGGGGAGCTGTTTTTT. The V call is TRBV9, the J call TRBJ2-2; D is perhaps TRBD1 (5 bases). The CDR3 has 14 amino acids. The germline CDR1 and CDR2 sequences are SGDLS and YYNGEE. The V end was cut by 2 bases, the J end by 4 bases, with 9 bases between.

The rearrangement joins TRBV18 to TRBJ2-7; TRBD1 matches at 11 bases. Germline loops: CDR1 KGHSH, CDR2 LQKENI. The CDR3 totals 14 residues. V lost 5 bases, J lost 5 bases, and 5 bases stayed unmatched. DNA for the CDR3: TGTGCCAGCTCATCCAGGGACAGGGGGAACGAGCAGTACTTC. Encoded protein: CASSSRDRGNEQYF.

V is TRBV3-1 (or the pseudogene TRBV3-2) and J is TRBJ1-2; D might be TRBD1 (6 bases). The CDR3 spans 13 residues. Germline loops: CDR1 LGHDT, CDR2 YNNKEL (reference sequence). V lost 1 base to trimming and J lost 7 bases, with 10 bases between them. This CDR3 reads CASSQVQGSGYTF. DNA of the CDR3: TGTGCCAGCAGCCAAGTACAGGGAAGTGGCTACACCTTC.

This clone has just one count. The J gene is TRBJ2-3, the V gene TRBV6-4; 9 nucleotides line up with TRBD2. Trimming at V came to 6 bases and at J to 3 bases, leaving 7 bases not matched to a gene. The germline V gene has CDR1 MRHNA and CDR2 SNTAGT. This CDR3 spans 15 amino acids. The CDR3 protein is CASSAGGAETDTQYF. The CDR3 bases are TGTGCCAGCAGCGCGGGGGGGGCTGAGACAGATACGCAGTATTTT.

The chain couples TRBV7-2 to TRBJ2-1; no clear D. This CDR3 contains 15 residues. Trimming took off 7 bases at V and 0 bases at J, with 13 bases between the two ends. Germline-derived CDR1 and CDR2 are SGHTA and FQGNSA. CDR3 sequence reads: CASTFGAPSYNEQFF. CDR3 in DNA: TGTGCCAGCACCTTCGGAGCGCCCTCCTACAATGAGCAGTTCTTC. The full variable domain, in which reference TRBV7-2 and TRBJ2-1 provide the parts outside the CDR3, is GAGVSQSPSNKVTEKGKDVELRCDPISGHTALYWYRQSLGQGLEFLIYFQGNSAPDKSGLPSDRFSAERTGGSVSTLTIQRTQQEDSAVYLCASTFGAPSYNEQFFGPGTRLTVL.

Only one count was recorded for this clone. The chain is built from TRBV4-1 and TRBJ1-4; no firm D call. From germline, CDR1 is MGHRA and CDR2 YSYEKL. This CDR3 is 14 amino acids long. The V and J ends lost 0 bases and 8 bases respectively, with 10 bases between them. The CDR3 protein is CASSQDHRGEKLFF. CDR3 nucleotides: TGCGCCAGCAGCCAAGATCACCGAGGGGAAAAACTGTTTTTT.

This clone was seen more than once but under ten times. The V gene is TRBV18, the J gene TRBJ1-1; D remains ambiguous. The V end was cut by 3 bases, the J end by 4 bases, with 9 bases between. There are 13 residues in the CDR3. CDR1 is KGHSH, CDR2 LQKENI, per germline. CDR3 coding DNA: TGTGCCAGCTCACCGGGAGAAGGCACTGAAGCTTTCTTT. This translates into CASSPGEGTEAFF.

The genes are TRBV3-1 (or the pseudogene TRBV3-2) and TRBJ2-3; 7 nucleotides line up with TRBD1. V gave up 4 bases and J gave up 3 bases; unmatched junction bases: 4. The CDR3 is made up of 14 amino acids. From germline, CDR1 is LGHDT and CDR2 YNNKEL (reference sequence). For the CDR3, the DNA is TGTGCCAGCAGCCGACAGGGTTTGACAGATACGCAGTATTTT. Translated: CASSRQGLTDTQYF.